The source of this TCR beta chain is a study of early T cells in non-severe SARS-CoV-2 infection. After removal of 3 bases from V and 3 bases from J, the junction contained 6 bases not matched to a gene. Germline loops: CDR1 MNHNS, CDR2 SASEGT. The CDR3 is made up of 15 amino acids. TCRdb re-called the 5' RACE reads with MiXCR, one entry per CDR3 protein. The sample lists some 100,000 distinct CDR3 sequences, about 15% seen once, with around 0.58% in the top ten. This clonotype was detected ten times or more. The sequenced sample consisted of whole blood. This rearrangement joins TRBV6-1 to TRBJ2-7; 9 bases line up with TRBD2. The TCR was taken from an adult who was a healthcare worker with PCR-confirmed SARS-CoV-2 infection or an uninfected control (not recorded which). The DNA of the CDR3 is TGTGCCAGCAGTGAGTCGCTAGCGGGGTTCTACGAGCAGTACGTC. Translation gives CASSESLAGFYEQYV.